This passage covers 24 T cell receptor beta chains from one sample sequenced in a study of cytotoxic CD8 clonotypes in ibrutinib-treated CLL. This table comes from immunoSEQ multiplex PCR, and its TCRdb copy is limited to in-frame clones, with some not included. Altogether about 22,000 clones are present, around 74% being singletons, with the ten largest covering more than 7%. Specimen: PBMCs, collected before ibrutinib treatment. These receptors all stem from a human donor with chronic lymphocytic leukemia.

The rearrangement links TRBV27 to TRBJ1-2; no clear D. This CDR3 region has 13 residues. Germline values: CDR1 MNHEY, CDR2 SMNVEV (reference sequence). V lost 1 base and J lost 2, with 5 bases in between. The CDR3 bases are TGTGCCAGCAGTTTATACCCCAACTATGGCTACACCTTC. This gives the protein CASSLYPNYGYTF.

In its sample, this clone was seen a few times. This chain joins TRBV9 and TRBJ2-3, with D unclear. The V end was cut by 0 bases, the J end by 1 base, with 3 bases between. The CDR3 spans 13 residues. The germline V gene encodes CDR1 SGDLS and CDR2 YYNGEE. The CDR3 DNA reads TGTGCCAGCAGCGTAGGTGGCACAGATACGCAGTATTTT. This encodes CASSVGGTDTQYF.

The chain joins TRBV11-2 to TRBJ2-4; 7 nucleotides line up with TRBD2. Germline assignment: CDR1 SGHAT and CDR2 FQNNGV. There are 14 residues in the CDR3. Trimming removed 2 bases from V and 7 bases from J; junction bases left unmatched: 5. This chain's CDR3 is CASSLPGRENIQYF. For the CDR3, the DNA is TGTGCCAGCAGCTTACCAGGGCGGGAGAACATTCAGTACTTC. The full variable domain, completed using reference TRBV11-2 and TRBJ2-4, is EAGVAQSPRYKIIEKRQSVAFWCNPISGHATLYWYQQILGQGPKLLIQFQNNGVVDDSQLPKDRFSAERLKGVDSTLKIQPAKLEDSAVYLCASSLPGRENIQYFGAGTRLSVL.

V usage is TRBV18 and J usage is TRBJ2-7; tentatively, D is TRBD1 (5 bases). The CDR3 covers 14 residues. The germline V and J ends were trimmed by 6 bases and 12 bases, with 24 bases remaining between them. Looked up from germline, CDR1 is KGHSH and CDR2 is LQKENI. The CDR3 bases are TGTGCCAGCTCGCTAGGGGCTCAGGAACCTAGGGCGTACTTC. Amino acids: CASSLGAQEPRAYF.

The chain joins TRBV28 to TRBJ1-2; weak D call: TRBD1 (5 bases). Germline V lookup: CDR1 MDHEN, CDR2 SYDVKM. The CDR3 extends over 13 amino acids. Trimming left V 5 bases short and J 2 bases short, with 9 bases between. The CDR3 bases are TGTGCCAGCAGTCCGGGGGAAAACTATGGCTACACCTTC. Protein sequence: CASSPGENYGYTF.

The gene calls are TRBV18 and TRBJ2-5; D possibly corresponds to TRBD1 (6 bases). V shed 6 bases and J shed 0 bases, with 11 bases lying between them. The CDR3 spans 14 residues. CDR1 and CDR2 (germline): KGHSH, LQKENI. CDR3: CASSAYRDQETQYF. The CDR3 DNA reads as TGTGCCAGCTCGGCGTACAGGGACCAAGAGACCCAGTACTTC. The variable domain in full, with the rest retrieved from reference TRBV18 and TRBJ2-5, is NAGVMQNPRHLVRRRGQEARLRCSPMKGHSHVYWYRQLPEEGLKFMVYLQKENIIDESGMPKERFSAEFPKEGPSILRIQQVVRGDSAAYFCASSAYRDQETQYFGPGTRLLVL.

The rearrangement joins TRBV4-1 to TRBJ1-2, with 8 positions matching TRBD1. The CDR3 contains 15 residues. V lost 0 bases, J lost 6 bases, and 6 bases stayed unmatched. The germline V gene encodes CDR1 MGHRA and CDR2 YSYEKL. This CDR3 reads CASSQEETGVNGYTF. In DNA, the CDR3 is TGCGCCAGCAGCCAAGAAGAGACAGGGGTGAATGGCTACACCTTC.

The V gene is TRBV11-1, the J gene TRBJ2-5; no reliable D call. The CDR3 extends over 16 amino acids. V lost 2 bases and J 2 bases, leaving 15 bases between the germline ends. Germline loops: CDR1 SGHAT, CDR2 FQDESV (reference sequence). Here the CDR3 DNA reads TGTGCCAGCAGCTTAACCTTTGGACCCGGACAAGAGACCCAGTACTTC. Translation gives CASSLTFGPGQETQYF.

This sequence joins TRBV27 and TRBJ1-1, with no clear D. Trimming left V 5 bases short and J 0 bases short, with 10 bases between. The germline V gene has CDR1 MNHEY and CDR2 SMNVEV (reference sequence). The CDR3 is made up of 14 amino acids. The CDR3 DNA sequence: TGTGCCAGCAGTAAGGGAGGAATGAACACTGAAGCTTTCTTT. Translating gives CASSKGGMNTEAFF.

The V call is TRBV6-5, the J call TRBJ2-7, with TRBD1 matching 7 bases. CDR3 length: 14 residues. Trimming at V came to 5 bases and at J to 4 bases, leaving 8 bases not matched to a gene. Per germline, CDR1 MNHEY and CDR2 SVGAGI. DNA for the CDR3: TGTGCCAGCAGTCGACAGGGTTTCGAGTACGAGCAGTACTTC. It codes for CASSRQGFEYEQYF.

The chain uses TRBV7-2 and TRBJ2-7; TRBD2 matches 10 bases. V trimming: 1 base; J trimming: 5 bases; junction bases outside the gene matches: 5. The CDR3 sequence is 15 residues long. From germline, CDR1 is SGHTA and CDR2 FQGNSA. The CDR3 region has the DNA TGTGCCAGCAGCTTAGGGAGCGGGAGGGTCCACGAGCAGTACTTC. Encoded protein: CASSLGSGRVHEQYF.

The V and J genes are TRBV6-5 and TRBJ2-7; the D gene is possibly TRBD1 (5 bases). The germline V and J ends were trimmed by 5 bases and 3 bases, with 14 bases remaining between them. CDR1 and CDR2 (germline): MNHEY, SVGAGI. CDR3 length equals 14 residues. For the CDR3, the DNA is TGTGCCAGCAGTCCGATGACAGTCCGCTACGAGCAGTACTTC. It specifies CASSPMTVRYEQYF.

This chain connects TRBV7-3 to TRBJ2-1; 14 bases match TRBD2. From germline, CDR1 is SGHTA and CDR2 FQGTGA. CDR3 length: 14 residues. The V gene end was trimmed by 5 bases and the J gene end by 9 bases; junction bases not matched to a gene: 3. This chain's CDR3 is CASSPGLAGAEQFF. DNA for the CDR3: TGTGCCAGCAGCCCGGGACTAGCGGGAGCTGAGCAGTTCTTC.

The CDR3 DNA reads TGTGCCAGCAGTTTGGGACAGGGGCCCTACGAGCAGTACTTC. It encodes CASSLGQGPYEQYF. The rearrangement uses TRBV28 and TRBJ2-7, with 10 bases matching TRBD1. Germline V gene data show CDR1 as MDHEN and CDR2 as SYDVKM. The CDR3 totals 14 residues. The trim removed 3 bases at V and 2 bases at J, leaving 1 base unmatched.

This chain joins TRBV5-4 and TRBJ1-2; no definite D call. V lost 5 bases to trimming and J lost 0 bases, with 14 bases between them. Germline V lookup: CDR1 SGHNT, CDR2 YYREEE (reference sequence). CDR3 length equals 15 residues. The CDR3 region has the DNA TGTGCCAGCAGGGTTGGCCGGGAGTCTAACTATGGCTACACCTTC. It specifies CASRVGRESNYGYTF.

This clone appeared a single time. The chain recombines TRBV28 with TRBJ1-4, with TRBD1 identical over 7 bases. Looked up from germline, CDR1 is MDHEN and CDR2 is SYDVKM. V trimming: 4 bases; J trimming: 4 bases; junction bases outside the gene matches: 9. The CDR3 length is 16 residues. The CDR3 protein is CASSWPLDRSNEKLFF. The DNA for the CDR3 is TGTGCCAGCAGTTGGCCCTTGGACAGGAGTAATGAAAAACTGTTTTTT.

V gene TRBV5-1 combines with J gene TRBJ1-4; D is possibly TRBD1 (6 bases). The V end lost 3 bases, the J end lost 3 bases, and 15 bases lay between the germline ends. This CDR3 spans 16 amino acids. Germline V lookup: CDR1 SGHRS, CDR2 YFSETQ. The CDR3 protein is CASSWGPTTSNEKLFF. The CDR3 region has the DNA TGCGCCAGCAGCTGGGGGCCCACTACCTCTAATGAAAAACTGTTTTTT.

The table lists this clone with a few counts. V is TRBV6-5 and J is TRBJ1-2; no clear D. Germline V gene sequence: CDR1 MNHEY, CDR2 SVGAGI. Trimming pared 6 bases from V and 13 bases from J, leaving 24 bases between. CDR3 length: 14 residues. Written as DNA, the CDR3 is TGTGCCAGCAGCCCCTTTGTAGCTTCTTTATCGTGCACCTTC. Protein sequence: CASSPFVASLSCTF.

This clone has a handful of counts. This rearrangement joins TRBV9 to TRBJ2-4; 7 bases match TRBD1. V trimming: 4 bases; J trimming: 2 bases; junction bases outside the gene matches: 9. This CDR3 region has 16 residues. The V gene's germline CDR1 is SGDLS and CDR2 YYNGEE. The CDR3 loop reads CASSPGTVPSKNIQYF. CDR3 sequence (DNA): TGTGCCAGCAGCCCGGGGACAGTTCCGTCCAAAAACATTCAGTACTTC.

This clone has just one count. J is TRBJ1-1 and V is TRBV11-2, with D tentatively TRBD1 (6 bases). The CDR3 is 16 residues long. Germline CDR1 SGHAT, CDR2 FQNNGV. The V end was cut by 0 bases, the J end by 7 bases, with 18 bases between. CDR3 region: CASSLELQGDRGEAFF. CDR3 DNA: TGTGCCAGCAGCTTAGAATTACAGGGTGACCGCGGTGAAGCTTTCTTT.

The table lists this clone with a few counts. The chain combines TRBV6-5 with TRBJ1-5; tentative D call: TRBD1 (6 bases). V dropped 2 bases and J dropped 2 bases, with 10 bases sitting between them. Germline V gene data show CDR1 as MNHEY and CDR2 as SVGAGI. The CDR3 has 15 residues. This CDR3 reads CASSYGGRGNQPQHF. The CDR3 coding sequence is TGTGCCAGCAGTTACGGGGGGCGAGGCAATCAGCCCCAGCATTTT.

CDR3 loop: CASSLQKLQGAGNQPQHF. The CDR3 coding sequence is TGTGCCAGCAGCTTGCAAAAACTACAGGGGGCGGGGAATCAGCCCCAGCATTTT. The chain joins TRBV7-9 to TRBJ1-5; the match to TRBD1 covers 9 bases. V lost 3 bases, J lost 4 bases, and 13 bases stayed unmatched. The CDR3 is made up of 18 amino acids. CDR1 and CDR2 from the germline V gene are SEHNR and FQNEAQ (reference sequence).

The rearrangement uses TRBV30 and TRBJ1-2, with 7 bases identical to TRBD1. The CDR3 consists of 14 residues. The J segment lost 4 bases and the V segment lost 4 bases, leaving 9 bases of the junction unmatched. Germline CDR1 is GTSNPN and CDR2 is SVGIG (reference sequence). The CDR3 region is CAWKGQGVVYGYTF. The CDR3 DNA sequence: TGTGCCTGGAAGGGGCAGGGGGTTGTCTATGGCTACACCTTC.

The chain links TRBV28 to TRBJ1-1, with 8 bases aligning to TRBD1. This CDR3 region has 16 residues. With V trimmed by 5 bases and J by 1 base, 9 bases remained unmatched. Germline CDR1 reads MDHEN; CDR2 reads SYDVKM. CDR3: CASSPLTGVGNTEAFF. The CDR3 DNA follows: TGTGCCAGCAGTCCTCTGACAGGGGTGGGGAACACTGAAGCTTTCTTT. The full variable domain, its missing parts supplied by reference TRBV28 and TRBJ1-1, is DVKVTQSSRYLVKRTGEKVFLECVQDMDHENMFWYRQDPGLGLRLIYFSYDVKMKEKGDIPEGYSVSREKKERFSLILESASTNQTSMYLCASSPLTGVGNTEAFFGQGTRLTVV.